A selection of T cell receptor beta chains follows, all from one sample in a study of spatial heterogeneity in lung cancer. MiXCR, run by TCRdb on the 5' RACE reads, gives a single entry per CDR3 protein. This sample has 39,000 or so distinct CDR3 sequences, with 3.1% found just once. The input for sequencing was normal lung tissue next to the tumor, taken at surgery. The receptor set was obtained from a male donor with early-stage non-small cell lung cancer. Each CDR3 is given with its conserved first and last residue. The D gene is left open where the match is weak. The size field is filled for only some rows; it gives once, few, many or a size class.

size,D,J,V,CDR3,DNA
many,-,TRBJ1-1,TRBV5-5,CASSFSEGWTEAFF,TGTGCCAGCAGCTTCTCCGAGGGTTGGACTGAAGCTTTCTTT
many,TRBD1,TRBJ1-6,TRBV5-1,CASRQGVNSPLHF,TGCGCCAGCCGACAGGGGGTTAATTCACCCCTCCACTTT
many,-,TRBJ1-1,TRBV3-1,CASSQGDMNTEAFF,TGTGCCAGCAGCCAGGGGGATATGAACACTGAAGCTTTCTTT
many,-,TRBJ1-5,TRBV7-8,CASSLLQGPDQPQHF,TGTGCCAGCAGCTTATTGCAGGGTCCGGATCAGCCCCAGCATTTT
many,-,TRBJ1-6,TRBV12-3/TRBV12-4,CASRTGLRRSPLHF,TGTGCCAGCAGAACGGGATTGCGGAGGTCACCCCTCCACTTT
many,-,TRBJ2-7,TRBV3-1,CASSLFGAASYEQYF,TGTGCCAGCAGCCTCTTTGGGGCGGCTTCCTACGAGCAGTACTTC
many,TRBD2,TRBJ2-1,TRBV7-9,CASSFAGGPGNEQFF,TGTGCCAGCAGCTTCGCGGGAGGGCCGGGGAATGAGCAGTTCTTC
many,-,TRBJ1-1,TRBV18,CASSPPAAPEAFF,TGTGCCAGCTCACCACCCGCGGCCCCTGAAGCTTTCTTT
many,TRBD1,TRBJ2-7,TRBV29-1,CSVYGQETYEQYF,TGCAGCGTTTACGGACAGGAGACCTACGAGCAGTACTTC
many,TRBD1,TRBJ2-5,TRBV29-1,CSVEGAQGVTQYF,TGCAGCGTTGAAGGTGCCCAGGGGGTGACCCAGTACTTC
many,-,TRBJ2-7,TRBV7-6,CASSSAVFSGDYEQYF,TGTGCCAGCAGCTCCGCGGTCTTTTCGGGTGACTACGAGCAGTACTTC
-,-,TRBJ2-5,TRBV3-1,CASSQEYREFAETQYF,TGTGCCAGCAGCCAAGAGTACAGGGAGTTCGCAGAGACCCAGTACTTC
many,-,TRBJ1-4,TRBV7-2,CASSQFGAPYEKLFF,TGTGCCAGCAGCCAATTCGGGGCCCCCTATGAAAAACTGTTTTTT
many,TRBD2,TRBJ2-3,TRBV7-3,CASSPAGASTDTQYF,TGTGCCAGCAGCCCAGCGGGGGCCAGCACAGATACGCAGTATTTT
many,TRBD2,TRBJ2-7,TRBV7-3,CASSLVAGETYEQYF,TGTGCCAGCAGCTTAGTGGCGGGAGAGACCTACGAGCAGTACTTC
many,-,TRBJ1-5,TRBV12-3/TRBV12-4,CASSASWTQPQHF,TGTGCCAGCAGCGCAAGTTGGACTCAGCCCCAGCATTTT
many,-,TRBJ2-3,TRBV5-1,CASEGGATDTQYF,TGCGCCAGCGAAGGGGGGGCCACGGATACGCAGTATTTT
many,-,TRBJ2-1,TRBV2,CASSDTTGRNEQFF,TGTGCCAGCAGTGATACGACGGGTCGCAATGAGCAGTTCTTC
many,-,TRBJ1-5,TRBV2,CASSEPNQPQHF,TGTGCCAGCAGTGAACCGAATCAGCCCCAGCATTTT
many,-,TRBJ1-2,TRBV3-1,CASSQQPGTYGYTF,TGTGCCAGCAGCCAACAGCCCGGAACCTATGGCTACACCTTC
many,-,TRBJ1-5,TRBV12-3/TRBV12-4,CASSLAGNNQPQHF,TGTGCCAGCAGTTTGGCAGGAAACAATCAGCCCCAGCATTTT
few,-,TRBJ2-3,TRBV15,CATSKFTDTQYF,TGTGCCACCAGCAAATTCACAGATACGCAGTATTTT
-,-,TRBJ2-5,TRBV18,CASSPRSQETQYF,TGTGCCAGCTCACCCCGTAGCCAAGAGACCCAGTACTTC
many,TRBD1,TRBJ2-3,TRBV5-1,CASSLGPGGDGDTQYF,TGCGCCAGCAGCTTGGGGCCAGGGGGCGATGGAGATACGCAGTATTTT
few,TRBD1,TRBJ1-2,TRBV20-1,CSARTGGLNYGYTF,TGCAGTGCTAGGACAGGGGGATTAAACTATGGCTACACCTTC
many,-,TRBJ2-7,TRBV6-6,CASSVTAAPYEQYF,TGTGCCAGCAGTGTAACAGCCGCACCCTACGAGCAGTACTTC
many,-,TRBJ1-4,TRBV6-5,CASSPRHRQLNEKLFF,TGTGCCAGCAGTCCCCGCCACCGACAGTTAAATGAAAAACTGTTTTTT
many,TRBD1,TRBJ1-4,TRBV7-9,CASSSDRGFEKLFF,TGTGCCAGCAGCTCCGACAGGGGATTTGAAAAACTGTTTTTT
many,-,TRBJ2-5,TRBV9,CASSRTEETQYF,TGTGCCAGCAGCAGGACAGAAGAGACCCAGTACTTC
many,-,TRBJ1-5,TRBV3-1,CASSQGFDGQPQHF,TGTGCCAGCAGCCAAGGGTTCGACGGACAGCCCCAGCATTTT
-,TRBD1,TRBJ2-3,TRBV29-1,CSAEGRGQDTQYF,TGCAGCGCCGAGGGCAGGGGGCAAGATACGCAGTATTTT
many,-,TRBJ1-5,TRBV18,CASSPSNQPQHF,TGTGCCAGCAGCCCGAGCAATCAGCCCCAGCATTTT
many,-,TRBJ1-1,TRBV4-1,CASSQESRQVFEAFF,TGCGCCAGCAGCCAAGAGTCGAGACAGGTATTTGAAGCTTTCTTT
many,-,TRBJ1-1,TRBV6-2/TRBV6-3,CASRGPSGSEAFF,TGTGCCAGCAGGGGGCCCTCAGGCTCTGAAGCTTTCTTT
many,-,TRBJ2-6,TRBV28,CASSLSAQRANVLTF,TGTGCCAGCAGTTTATCGGCGCAGAGGGCCAACGTCCTGACTTTC
many,-,TRBJ2-1,TRBV2,CASNRGGEGRSYNEQFF,TGTGCCAGCAACCGTGGGGGAGAGGGGCGCTCCTACAATGAGCAGTTCTTC
many,-,TRBJ2-3,TRBV20-1,CSARGGRDTQYF,TGCAGTGCTAGAGGGGGACGAGATACGCAGTATTTT
many,-,TRBJ2-5,TRBV11-2,CASSLVGGVVETQYF,TGTGCCAGCAGCTTAGTCGGCGGGGTAGTAGAGACCCAGTACTTC
many,-,TRBJ2-3,TRBV7-2,CASSLDSSGTDTQYF,TGTGCCAGCAGCCTGGACAGTTCGGGCACAGATACGCAGTATTTT
many,-,TRBJ1-5,TRBV27,CASSFTRGQPQHF,TGTGCCAGCAGTTTTACACGGGGTCAGCCCCAGCATTTT
many,-,TRBJ2-3,TRBV7-2,CASSLPLGTSTDTQYF,TGTGCCAGCAGCCTCCCGCTGGGGACTAGCACAGATACGCAGTATTTT
many,-,TRBJ2-7,TRBV20-1,CSALGFEYEQYF,TGCAGTGCTTTAGGGTTTGAATACGAGCAGTACTTC
many,-,TRBJ2-3,TRBV3-1,CASSLPDGADTQYF,TGTGCCAGCAGCCTACCGGACGGGGCAGATACGCAGTATTTT
many,-,TRBJ2-7,TRBV4-2,CASSYARDSRYEQYF,TGTGCCAGCAGCTACGCCCGGGACTCGAGATACGAGCAGTACTTC
few,TRBD2,TRBJ2-1,TRBV7-9,CASTPAGGPRNEQFF,TGTGCCAGCACCCCAGCGGGAGGGCCGAGAAATGAGCAGTTCTTC
many,TRBD1,TRBJ1-3,TRBV4-1,CASSPQGASGNTIYF,TGCGCCAGCAGCCCCCAGGGGGCCTCTGGAAACACCATATATTTT
many,-,TRBJ2-3,TRBV7-2,CASSSNRGALDTQYF,TGTGCCAGCAGCTCTAATAGGGGAGCGCTGGATACGCAGTATTTT
many,-,TRBJ2-1,TRBV2,CASKLSSYNEQFF,TGTGCCAGCAAGTTAAGCTCCTACAATGAGCAGTTCTTC
few,-,TRBJ1-2,TRBV20-1,CSASGLGHGYTF,TGCAGTGCTAGTGGGCTGGGCCATGGCTACACCTTC
many,-,TRBJ2-2,TRBV27,CASSPLGQGNTGELFF,TGTGCCAGCAGTCCTTTGGGGCAGGGGAACACCGGGGAGCTGTTTTTT
many,-,TRBJ2-7,TRBV6-5,CASSRAGGSSYEQYF,TGTGCCAGCAGTCGTGCCGGCGGTTCCTCCTACGAGCAGTACTTC
many,-,TRBJ2-5,TRBV29-1,CSASEGETQYF,TGCAGTGCATCGGAGGGGGAGACCCAGTACTTC
many,-,TRBJ1-5,TRBV7-2,CASSPAGGSNQPQHF,TGTGCCAGCAGCCCAGCGGGGGGTTCAAATCAGCCCCAGCATTTT
many,TRBD1,TRBJ1-6,TRBV2,CAKSRDSKNSPLHF,TGTGCCAAGAGCCGGGACAGCAAAAATTCACCCCTCCACTTT
many,TRBD2,TRBJ2-7,TRBV12-3/TRBV12-4,CASSPSSGLPYEQYF,TGTGCCAGCAGCCCCTCTAGCGGATTACCCTACGAGCAGTACTTC
many,-,TRBJ2-3,TRBV15,CATSRDRTALGTDTQYF,TGTGCCACCAGCAGAGATCGGACCGCGTTAGGGACAGATACGCAGTATTTT
many,-,TRBJ2-7,TRBV28,CASSLTRGGDEQYF,TGTGCCAGCAGTTTGACCAGGGGAGGCGACGAGCAGTACTTC
many,-,TRBJ2-3,TRBV7-8,CASSLVEGETQYF,TGTGCCAGCAGCTTAGTTGAGGGTGAGACGCAGTATTTT
many,-,TRBJ2-6,TRBV6-6,CASTQTGGANVLTF,TGTGCCAGCACCCAGACCGGTGGGGCCAACGTCCTGACTTTC
many,TRBD2,TRBJ2-5,TRBV7-6,CASSPALRDSGGAQETQYF,TGTGCCAGCAGCCCAGCTCTGAGGGATAGCGGGGGGGCCCAAGAGACCCAGTACTTC